The source of this T cell receptor (beta chain) is a study of T cells in localized non-small cell lung cancer. The CDR3 length is 11 residues. V was cut by 5 bases and J by 5 bases, with 7 bases left in between. Germline V gives CDR1 SNHLY, CDR2 FYNNEI. Repertoires were generated with immunoSEQ multiplex PCR, while TCRdb's copy carries only in-frame clones and drops some. The sample comprises around 140,000 clones, roughly 90% of which are singletons, and approximately 1.5% rests with the top ten. Points from the study as a whole: Greater T cell density in blood accompanied longer overall survival. Clonality of T cells reached its maximum in uninvolved adjacent lung, surpassing tumor. Adjacent lung tissue had a median about 58 of the top 100 clones found in the tumor.

To note about this clone: Its antigen is currently unknown.

Sample: peripheral blood, taken before any cancer treatment. This sequence joins TRBV2 and TRBJ2-7; D is unclear. The origin of this receptor is a female donor at least 60 years old with stage I lung adenocarcinoma. The CDR3 coding sequence is TGTGCCAGCAGTAGCGTCGACGAGCAGTACTTC. Translation: CASSSVDEQYF.